These 26 T cell receptor beta chains originate from one sample sequenced in a study of long-term antiretroviral therapy in people with HIV. The immunoSEQ assay was v3.0, run at survey level. TCRdb's copy holds only in-frame clones and misses some; the assay was immunoSEQ multiplex PCR. The sample yields over 30,000 clones, roughly 98% seen once. The sequenced sample was unsorted PBMCs, obtained 7.6 years after starting antiretroviral therapy. The receptors come from a man aged 30-40 years with HIV.

This chain connects TRBV19 to TRBJ2-7, with 9 bases that match TRBD1. CDR1 and CDR2 from the germline V gene are LNHDA and SQIVND (reference sequence). V lost 4 bases, J lost 3 bases, and 4 bases stayed unmatched. The CDR3 is 14 residues long. The CDR3 sequence is CASSRPGQGYEQYF. The CDR3 coding sequence is TGTGCCAGTAGTAGGCCGGGACAGGGCTACGAGCAGTACTTC.

The chain carries TRBV7-2 and TRBJ2-7, with 8 bases lining up with TRBD2. The CDR3 is made up of 15 amino acids. The V gene's germline CDR1 is SGHTA and CDR2 FQGNSA. Trimming at V came to 5 bases and at J to 7 bases, leaving 13 bases not matched to a gene. This CDR3 reads CASSSGGRPGGEQYF. CDR3 DNA: TGTGCCAGCAGCAGTGGCGGGAGGCCGGGGGGGGAGCAGTACTTC.

The chain employs TRBV7-8 and TRBJ1-3, with D perhaps TRBD1 (6 bases). The CDR3 extends over 15 amino acids. The germline V gene has CDR1 SGHVS and CDR2 FQNEAQ. The germline V and J ends were trimmed by 5 bases and 3 bases, with 14 bases remaining between them. CDR3 in amino acids: CASSPPGAGGNTIYF. Written as DNA, the CDR3 is TGTGCCAGCAGCCCACCAGGGGCAGGTGGAAACACCATATATTTT.

V is TRBV11-2 and J is TRBJ2-7, with TRBD2 as a possible D gene (6 bases). Germline CDR1 is SGHAT and CDR2 is FQNNGV. This CDR3 spans 15 amino acids. V was pared by 0 bases and J by 7 bases, with 16 bases between. CDR3 sequence (DNA): TGTGCCAGCAGCTTAGACCCAACACTAGCAGGGGAGCAGTACTTC. Translated: CASSLDPTLAGEQYF.

This clone was seen once. This chain uses TRBV6-1 with TRBJ2-3; D possibly uses TRBD1 or TRBD2 (6 bases each). Germline CDR1 reads MNHNS; CDR2 reads SASEGT. The CDR3 has 13 amino acids. Trimming removed 6 bases from V and 4 bases from J, with 11 bases in between. CDR3 nucleotide sequence: TGTGCCAGCAGACAGGGAGGCGCAGATACGCAGTATTTT. Its translation is CASRQGGADTQYF.

The chain employs TRBV5-1 and TRBJ2-2; D remains ambiguous. The CDR3 is made up of 14 amino acids. V was pared by 0 bases and J by 4 bases, with 7 bases between. CDR1 SGHRS and CDR2 YFSETQ come from the germline V gene. Here the CDR3 reads CASSLGVSTGELFF. CDR3 sequence (DNA): TGCGCCAGCAGCTTGGGAGTCTCCACCGGGGAGCTGTTTTTT.

J is TRBJ2-2 and V is TRBV7-2; D call uncertain. The CDR3 runs to 13 residues. V lost 5 bases and J 7 bases, leaving 11 bases between the germline ends. In germline, CDR1 is SGHTA, CDR2 FQGNSA. CDR3 amino acids: CASSVYWGGELFF. DNA for the CDR3: TGTGCCAGCAGCGTGTACTGGGGCGGGGAGCTGTTTTTT.

V usage is TRBV4-1 and J usage is TRBJ2-7; possible D gene TRBD1, 6 bases. Trimming left V 0 bases short and J 0 bases short, with 18 bases between. The germline CDR1 and CDR2 sequences are MGHRA and YSYEKL. CDR3 size: 18 residues. Here the CDR3 reads CASSQESRYRVSSYEQYF. CDR3 bases: TGCGCCAGCAGCCAAGAATCACGGTACAGGGTTAGCTCCTACGAGCAGTACTTC.

The chain combines TRBV18 with TRBJ2-3; D gene unclear. V dropped 2 bases and J dropped 4 bases, with 7 bases sitting between them. The CDR3 is 13 amino acids. Germline lookup yields CDR1 KGHSH and CDR2 LQKENI. CDR3 region: CASSPFSPDTQYF. DNA for the CDR3: TGTGCCAGCTCACCATTCAGCCCAGATACGCAGTATTTT.

The chain is built from TRBV5-8 and TRBJ2-1; TRBD2 matches at 14 bases. The CDR3 consists of 17 residues. V lost 4 bases, J lost 1 base, and 4 bases stayed unmatched. The germline CDR1 and CDR2 sequences are SGHTS and YDEGEE. DNA of the CDR3: TGTGCCAGCAGCCTCGGGACTAGCGGGAGTTCCTACAATGAGCAGTTCTTC. Its translation is CASSLGTSGSSYNEQFF.

The gene calls are TRBV7-2 and TRBJ2-1; TRBD2 matches 14 bases. In germline, CDR1 is SGHTA, CDR2 FQGNSA. The V and J ends lost 5 bases and 6 bases, in that order; junction bases with no gene match: 0. The CDR3 is 14 residues long. DNA of the CDR3: TGTGCCAGCAGCGGGACTAGCGGGAGCAATGAGCAGTTCTTC. Its protein is CASSGTSGSNEQFF.

The rearrangement uses TRBV19 and TRBJ2-7; D is unclear. CDR3 length: 14 residues. The V end was cut by 7 bases, the J end by 4 bases, with 17 bases between. Germline V gene lookup returns CDR1 LNHDA and CDR2 SQIVND (reference sequence). The CDR3 region has the DNA TGTGCCAGTACTTCCAATTCTGGAGCGTACGAGCAGTACTTC. It translates to CASTSNSGAYEQYF. The full variable domain, in which reference TRBV19 and TRBJ2-7 provide the parts outside the CDR3, is DGGITQSPKYLFRKEGQNVTLSCEQNLNHDAMYWYRQDPGQGLRLIYYSQIVNDFQKGDIAEGYSVSREKKESFPLTVTSAQKNPTAFYLCASTSNSGAYEQYFGPGTRLTVT.

This sequence joins TRBV5-1 and TRBJ2-5, with D tentatively TRBD2 (5 bases). V lost 0 bases and J lost 2, with 8 bases in between. The germline V gene has CDR1 SGHRS and CDR2 YFSETQ. The CDR3 runs to 14 residues. CDR3 loop: CASSLAGGQETQYF. In nucleotides, the CDR3 is TGCGCCAGCAGCTTGGCCGGAGGTCAAGAGACCCAGTACTTC.

The chain employs TRBV5-5 and TRBJ2-5, with a tentative D call TRBD2 (5 bases). CDR1 is SGHKS and CDR2 is YYEKEE in the germline V gene (reference sequence). CDR3 length equals 14 residues. Trimming removed 0 bases from V and 4 bases from J, with 10 bases in between. Here the CDR3 DNA reads TGTGCCAGCAGCTTGGACGCGGCGGGAGAGACCCAGTACTTC. As protein: CASSLDAAGETQYF. The full variable domain, with the rest looked up from reference TRBV5-5 and TRBJ2-5, is DAGVTQSPTHLIKTRGQQVTLRCSPISGHKSVSWYQQVLGQGPQFIFQYYEKEERGRGNFPDRFSARQFPNYSSELNVNALLLGDSALYLCASSLDAAGETQYFGPGTRLLVL.

The rearrangement links TRBV11-2 to TRBJ2-2; D not certain. Trimming removed 1 base at V and 5 bases at J, with 8 bases between. Germline CDR1 SGHAT, CDR2 FQNNGV. CDR3 length: 14 residues. CDR3 region: CASSLGRWTGELFF. For the CDR3, the DNA is TGTGCCAGCAGCTTAGGGCGGTGGACCGGGGAGCTGTTTTTT.

This clone was seen once. The genes are TRBV30 and TRBJ2-5, with 9 bases that match TRBD2. The germline V gene has CDR1 GTSNPN and CDR2 SVGIG (reference sequence). There are 15 residues in the CDR3. Losses at the gene ends were 2 bases for V and 2 bases for J; bases not matched to a gene: 6. The CDR3 bases are TGTGCCTGGAGTCTCTTAGCGGGAGCTCAAGAGACCCAGTACTTC. The encoded protein is CAWSLLAGAQETQYF.

This chain uses TRBV11-2 with TRBJ2-1, with TRBD2 as a possible D gene (6 bases). This CDR3 spans 15 amino acids. Germline V gene sequence: CDR1 SGHAT, CDR2 FQNNGV. The ends were cut back, 2 bases at V and 4 bases at J, with 12 bases in the middle. For the CDR3, the DNA is TGTGCCAGCAGCTTACTTGGGAGGCTGTACAATGAGCAGTTCTTC. This encodes CASSLLGRLYNEQFF.

The V gene is TRBV6-1, the J gene TRBJ1-1; no firm D call. CDR1 and CDR2 (germline): MNHNS, SASEGT. V was trimmed by 2 bases and J by 0 bases, leaving 10 bases between them. The CDR3 has 15 residues. Written as DNA, the CDR3 is TGTGCCAGCAGTGAAACTAACTTTATGAACACTGAAGCTTTCTTT. Translating it yields CASSETNFMNTEAFF.

This clone was found once. This chain joins TRBV10-3 and TRBJ2-2; D not certain. Trimming took off 10 bases at V and 0 bases at J, with 15 bases between the two ends. There are 15 residues in the CDR3. Per the germline V gene, CDR1 is ENHRY and CDR2 is SYGVKD. CDR3 in DNA: TGTGCCACCAGAGACCCGTTCGCGAACACCGGGGAGCTGTTTTTT. It is translated as CATRDPFANTGELFF.

This chain connects TRBV9 to TRBJ2-2; 7 nucleotides align to TRBD2. This CDR3 spans 18 amino acids. CDR1 and CDR2 from the germline V gene are SGDLS and YYNGEE. The trim removed 4 bases at V and 1 base at J, leaving 13 bases unmatched. This chain's CDR3 is CASSPNLRGVGNTGELFF. CDR3 DNA sequence: TGTGCCAGCAGCCCAAATCTCCGGGGGGTCGGGAACACCGGGGAGCTGTTTTTT.

The rearrangement links TRBV4-3 to TRBJ1-1, with D tentatively TRBD1 (5 bases). The length of the CDR3 is 17 residues. The germline V and J ends were trimmed by 1 base and 0 bases, with 15 bases remaining between them. Germline V gives CDR1 LGHNA, CDR2 YSLEER. CDR3 sequence (DNA): TGCGCCAGCAGCCAAGCCGAAGGGGCCGACATGAACACTGAAGCTTTCTTT. Its translation is CASSQAEGADMNTEAFF.

The chain employs TRBV15 and TRBJ1-3; D is perhaps TRBD1 (5 bases). Germline CDR1 is LNHNV and CDR2 is YYDKDF (reference sequence). This CDR3 has 15 amino acids. V lost 3 bases and J 1 base, leaving 10 bases between the germline ends. CDR3 in amino acids: CATSRFRGSGNTIYF. The CDR3 region has the DNA TGTGCCACCAGCAGGTTCCGGGGGTCTGGAAACACCATATATTTT. Full variable domain (outside the CDR3, taken from reference TRBV15 and TRBJ1-3): DAMVIQNPRYQVTQFGKPVTLSCSQTLNHNVMYWYQQKSSQAPKLLFHYYDKDFNNEADTPDNFQSRRPNTSFCFLDIRSPGLGDTAMYLCATSRFRGSGNTIYFGEGSWLTVV.

The CDR3 spells CASSMTRAPFGEQYF. The CDR3 DNA follows: TGTGCCAGTAGTATGACCAGGGCCCCCTTCGGCGAGCAGTACTTC. The chain carries TRBV19 and TRBJ2-7; weak D call: TRBD1 (5 bases). Between the trimmed V and J ends, which lost 3 bases and 6 bases, there was a span of 18 bases. Germline V CDR1 and CDR2: LNHDA, SQIVND (reference sequence). This CDR3 comprises 15 residues.

The V call is TRBV7-2, the J call TRBJ1-1; D not certain. V was clipped by 5 bases and J by 5 bases, with 9 bases between them. The germline gives CDR1 SGHTA, CDR2 FQGNSA. This CDR3 is built from 12 residues. DNA for the CDR3: TGTGCCAGCAGCCAGTTGAGGACTGAAGCTTTCTTT. Translation: CASSQLRTEAFF.

The chain carries TRBV11-2 and TRBJ2-3; 7 bases line up with TRBD2. The germline V gene encodes CDR1 SGHAT and CDR2 FQNNGV. With 0 bases clipped from V and 6 bases from J, the junction kept 12 bases outside the gene matches. The CDR3 sequence is 17 residues long. The CDR3 DNA follows: TGTGCCAGCAGCTTAGAGAGAGGGCGGGGGAGGCGGGATACGCAGTATTTT. The encoded protein is CASSLERGRGRRDTQYF.

This sequence joins TRBV27 and TRBJ1-1; tentatively, D is TRBD1 (6 bases). The CDR3 is 12 residues long. V gave up 8 bases and J gave up 9 bases, with 16 bases separating them. Germline CDR1 is MNHEY and CDR2 is SMNVEV (reference sequence). CDR3 bases: TGTGCCAGCGGCCACGGAGGGGGGCAAGCTTTCTTT. It translates to CASGHGGGQAFF.